These T cell receptor beta chains were read from a single sample in a study of T cell repertoires in cytomegalovirus infection. TCRdb itself ran the reads through MiXCR, one entry per CDR3 protein. The data show under 850,000 distinct CDR3 sequences, with about a third seen just once and under 3% held by the top ten. The source material was PBMCs. These receptors all stem from a human donor in good health (CMV status not recorded). Some clones in this sample may be carry-over from other donors' samples. Both conserved end residues are part of each CDR3. The D gene is left open where the match is weak. A clone size is listed for some rows: how often the clone was seen (once, few, many), or a class if it is expanded.

>TRBJ1-2|TRBV7-2|.|many
TGTGCCAGCAGCGCGTCCGTTAACTATGGCTACACCTTC
CASSASVNYGYTF
>TRBJ1-2|TRBV5-6|.|.
TGTGCCAGCAGCTTGGTGGTTGAGTCCTATGGCTACACCTTC
CASSLVVESYGYTF
>TRBJ2-4|TRBV19|.|once
TGTGCCAGTAGTCCCGGAGGGTGGTTGACGTCGGCCAAAAACATTCAGTACTTC
CASSPGGWLTSAKNIQYF
>TRBJ2-7|TRBV28|.|.
TGTGCCAGCAGTTTCGTGGGAGTCGGGTACGAGCAGTACTTC
CASSFVGVGYEQYF
>TRBJ1-1|TRBV28|.|few
TGTGCCAGCAGTGCCATTGGTGTGAACACTGAAGCTTTCTTT
CASSAIGVNTEAFF
>TRBJ2-1|TRBV20-1|.|few
TGCAGGGTCTACGGGAGCTCCTACAATGAGCAGTTCTTC
CRVYGSSYNEQFF
>TRBJ1-1|TRBV28|.|.
TGTGCCAGCAGTTGGGGGGTCCCTCGATATACTGAAGCTTTCTTT
CASSWGVPRYTEAFF
>TRBJ1-6|TRBV27|.|few
TGTGCCAGCAGCCTCCGGGTCGGGGCGAGCTCCTATAATTCACCCCTCCACTTT
CASSLRVGASSYNSPLHF
>TRBJ2-7|TRBV27|.|.
TGTGCCAGCAGTTTACAGGGGAGGGTCTCCTACGAGCAGTACTTC
CASSLQGRVSYEQYF
>TRBJ2-7|TRBV2|.|.
TGTGCCAGCAGTGCCGACCCGGGGGCTGAGTACTTC
CASSADPGAEYF
>TRBJ2-5|TRBV28|TRBD2|.
TGTGCCAGCAGTTGGAGACTAGCGGGAGGAACAGACAACCAAGAGACCCAGTACTTC
CASSWRLAGGTDNQETQYF
>TRBJ1-5|TRBV28|TRBD1|.
TGTGCCAGCAGGTCAGGGGGTGGAGAGTCTCAGCCCCAGCATTTT
CASRSGGGESQPQHF
>TRBJ1-5|TRBV28|.|once
TGTGCCAGCGGGGGAGTAGGGTTATATCAGCCCCAGCATTTT
CASGGVGLYQPQHF
>TRBJ2-7|TRBV7-6|.|few
TGTGCCAGCAGCTCGGCCGGGACGAGGGACGAGCAGTACTTC
CASSSAGTRDEQYF
>TRBJ2-7|TRBV29-1|TRBD1|.
TGCAGCGTTGTGGGACAGGTCTCCTACGAGCAGTACTTC
CSVVGQVSYEQYF
>TRBJ1-1|TRBV6-5|.|few
TGTGCCAGCAGTTTCGGACAGTGGGGTGGGACTGAAGCTTTCTTT
CASSFGQWGGTEAFF
>TRBJ1-5|TRBV27|.|few
TGTGCCAGCAGTCCCCTTTGGACCGACAGGTTTAGCAATCAGCCCCAGCATTTT
CASSPLWTDRFSNQPQHF
>TRBJ1-1|TRBV12-5|.|.
TGTGCTAGTGTGAAGGGTTCCACTGAAGCTTTCTTT
CASVKGSTEAFF
>TRBJ2-1|TRBV7-2|.|.
TGTGCCAGCAGCCCACATGCCGGGACCATGTACAATGAGCAGTTCTTC
CASSPHAGTMYNEQFF
>TRBJ1-2|TRBV6-1|.|once
TGTGCCAGCAGTCTTAGGGGGATGGTGACCTCTAACTATGGCTACACCTTC
CASSLRGMVTSNYGYTF
>TRBJ1-2|TRBV6-1|.|.
TGTGCCAGCCTAAAACAGGGCTACACCTTC
CASLKQGYTF
>TRBJ1-3|TRBV5-5|.|few
TGTGCCAGCTCGACTTTATCCAGGGACTCTGGAAACACCATATATTTT
CASSTLSRDSGNTIYF
>TRBJ1-1|TRBV29-1|.|.
TGCAGCGTTGAAGATTATCGGGGGAACACTGAAGCTTTCTTT
CSVEDYRGNTEAFF
>TRBJ2-5|TRBV7-6|.|.
TGTGCCAGCAGCCCCCTAGGGTGGCAGGGTGAGACCCAGTACTTC
CASSPLGWQGETQYF
>TRBJ2-7|TRBV20-1|TRBD2|.
TGCAGTGCGTACACGAGACTAGCGGGAACCTACGAGCAGTACTTC
CSAYTRLAGTYEQYF
>TRBJ2-4|TRBV5-1|.|few
TGCGCCAGCAGCTTGTATCCTGTACTAGCTGCTCCCGGAGGGGAAAACATTCAGTACTTC
CASSLYPVLAAPGGENIQYF
>TRBJ1-2|TRBV5-6|.|.
TGTGCCAGCAGCTTGGGCTGGGAGACATCCTATGGCTACACCTTC
CASSLGWETSYGYTF
>TRBJ1-4|TRBV12-3/TRBV12-4|.|.
TGTGCCAGCACCGTCCAGAGCCTCTCTAATGAAAAACTGTTTTTT
CASTVQSLSNEKLFF
>TRBJ2-7|TRBV5-1|TRBD1|many
TGTGCCAGCAGCTCGACAGGGGGGAGCTACGAGCAGTACTTC
CASSSTGGSYEQYF
>TRBJ1-1|TRBV27|TRBD1|once
TGTGCCAGCAGTACAGGGGCCTACACTGAAGCTTTCTTT
CASSTGAYTEAFF
>TRBJ2-7|TRBV7-8|.|few
TGTGCCAGCAGCTTAGCAGGGGAAGGCCCCCTCTCCTACGAGCAGTACTTC
CASSLAGEGPLSYEQYF
>TRBJ2-1|TRBV28|.|.
TGTCCCAGCAGTTCACTAGCAGATCTCTACAATGAGCAGTTCTTC
CPSSSLADLYNEQFF
>TRBJ2-5|TRBV11-2|TRBD2|.
TGTGCCAGCAGCCAACGAGCGGGGCGGGAGACCCAGTACTTC
CASSQRAGRETQYF
>TRBJ2-1|TRBV19|.|.
TGTGCCAGTACCACTAGGGTGGGGAATGAGCAGTTCTTC
CASTTRVGNEQFF
>TRBJ1-1|TRBV6-1|TRBD1|.
TGTGCCAGCAGAGGGACAGGGGGCCACGAAGCTTTCTTT
CASRGTGGHEAFF
>TRBJ2-5|TRBV7-2|.|many
TGTGCCAGCAGCTTACCCGACAGCCAAGAGACCCAGTACTTC
CASSLPDSQETQYF
>TRBJ2-5|TRBV28|TRBD1|few
TGTGCCAGCTACGGGGACAGTAAAGAGACCCAGTACTTC
CASYGDSKETQYF
>TRBJ1-1|TRBV6-1|.|.
TGTGCCAGCAGTGACGGGGGGGGTGAATCTTTCTTT
CASSDGGGESFF
>TRBJ2-7|TRBV7-8|.|few
TGTGCCACAGGTGTCCACGAGCAGTACTTC
CATGVHEQYF
>TRBJ1-2|TRBV20-1|.|.
TGCAGTTCGGCGCAAACCACAGGGTTCTATGGCTACACCTTC
CSSAQTTGFYGYTF
>TRBJ1-3|TRBV12-3/TRBV12-4|TRBD1|few
TGTGCCAGCACTCAGGACAGGGCCGGAAACACCATATATTTT
CASTQDRAGNTIYF
>TRBJ2-5|TRBV11-2|.|few
TGTGCCAGCGGCTACGGTGTAGGAGAGACCCAGTACTTC
CASGYGVGETQYF
>TRBJ1-1|TRBV28|.|few
TGTGCCAGCAGTATCGTGGGGAATGGGGCTAGCACTGAAGCTTTCTTT
CASSIVGNGASTEAFF
>TRBJ1-1|TRBV12-3/TRBV12-4|.|few
TGTGCCAGCAGTTCGGGAGGGGGTGGCACTGAAGCTTTCTTT
CASSSGGGGTEAFF
>TRBJ2-1|TRBV7-2|TRBD1|many
TGTGCCAGCAGCTTAGGGATCAGTTTCGGGACAGAAAACAATGAGCAGTTCTTC
CASSLGISFGTENNEQFF
>TRBJ2-6|TRBV7-9|.|.
TGTGCCAGCAGCTTAGGGACTTCAGGGTATGGGGCCAACGTCCTGACTTTC
CASSLGTSGYGANVLTF
>TRBJ1-2|TRBV19|TRBD1|few
TGTGCCAGTAGTGTGGGACAGGGAATAGGTGGCTACACCTTC
CASSVGQGIGGYTF
>TRBJ2-3|TRBV28|TRBD1|.
TGTGCCAGCAGTGCTCTCGGGACAGGGGTATCAGATACGCAGTATTTT
CASSALGTGVSDTQYF
>TRBJ1-1|TRBV5-4|TRBD1|few
TGTGCCAGCAGCTTGGCCGGGACAGGGAATCGGGCTTTCTTT
CASSLAGTGNRAFF
>TRBJ1-5|TRBV19|TRBD1|.
TGTGCCAGTACCGACAGGGACTATCAGCCCCAGCATTTT
CASTDRDYQPQHF
>TRBJ2-2|TRBV6-1|.|few
TGTGCCAGCATTCTCAGCCCGAACACCGGGGAGCTGTTTTTT
CASILSPNTGELFF
>TRBJ1-1|TRBV6-1|TRBD1|many
TGTGCCAGCAGTGAGACAGGGGGACGTAACACTGAAGCTTTCTTT
CASSETGGRNTEAFF